Shown below are 16 T cell receptor beta chains from a single sample sequenced in a study of CD8+CD57+ T cells in acquired aplastic anemia. Profiles of TCR beta VDJ and CDR3 were generated from a genomic DNA template. MiXCR, run by TCRdb on the reads, gives a single entry per CDR3 protein. Among under 200,000 distinct CDR3 sequences listed, approximately 43% were seen once. Input material: sorted CD4+, CD8+, or CD8+CD57+ T cells (not recorded which) from PBMCs. These receptors were taken from a human donor in good health.

This clonotype was recorded only once. The V gene is TRBV24-1, the J gene TRBJ1-5; D gene unclear. The germline CDR1 and CDR2 sequences are KGHDR and SFDVKD. V was shortened by 4 bases and J by 4 bases, with 7 bases between the two germline ends. This CDR3 has 13 amino acids. The DNA of the CDR3 is TGTGCCACCAGTGAAGGGTTTAATCAGCCCCAGCATTTT. Translating gives CATSEGFNQPQHF.

This clonotype was seen repeatedly, ten times or more. The rearrangement joins TRBV29-1 to TRBJ2-7; D is possibly TRBD2 (5 bases). The CDR3 has 11 residues. Germline CDR1 SQVTM, CDR2 ANQGSEA. Trimming removed 6 bases from V and 6 bases from J, with 12 bases in between. In DNA, the CDR3 is TGCAGCGTGACCCGGGCGGGCGAGCAGTACTTC. This translates into CSVTRAGEQYF.

The V gene is TRBV10-3, the J gene TRBJ2-1, with 9 nucleotides matching TRBD2. This CDR3 is 13 amino acids long. The ends lost 10 bases at V and 5 bases at J; junction bases unmatched: 6. The germline gives CDR1 ENHRY, CDR2 SYGVKD. CDR3 in DNA: TGTGCCAGCGGCGGGGGGGCGAACAATGAGCAGTTCTTC. Residues: CASGGGANNEQFF.

This chain joins TRBV11-1 and TRBJ2-1, with 9 bases aligning to TRBD2. The J segment lost 9 bases and the V segment lost 11 bases, leaving 20 bases of the junction unmatched. CDR1 is SGHAT and CDR2 is FQDESV in the germline V gene (reference sequence). CDR3 length equals 16 residues. CDR3 amino acids: CAVLEGGRAELGEQFF. CDR3 coding DNA: TGTGCCGTCCTCGAAGGCGGGAGGGCCGAGTTAGGTGAGCAGTTCTTC.

This clonotype has ten or more counts. This rearrangement joins TRBV5-1 to TRBJ2-7; TRBD1 aligns across 9 bases. The germline V gene encodes CDR1 SGHRS and CDR2 YFSETQ. The CDR3 spans 17 residues. V shed 1 base, J shed 2 bases, and the junction held 10 bases outside the gene matches. CDR3 bases: TGCGCCAGCAGCTTGTATCCCGGGACAGGGAATGCCTACGAGCAGTACTTC. Amino acids: CASSLYPGTGNAYEQYF.

In this sample, this clonotype turned up many times. The chain recombines TRBV7-2 with TRBJ2-1; D gene ambiguous. The CDR3 contains 17 residues. Trimming took 1 base from V and 2 from J, leaving 15 bases between them. Germline V gene sequence: CDR1 SGHTA, CDR2 FQGNSA. The CDR3 sequence is CASSLESPAETYNEQFF. In DNA form, the CDR3 reads TGTGCCAGCAGCTTAGAGTCACCCGCCGAAACCTACAATGAGCAGTTCTTC.

This clonotype was recorded many times. The gene calls are TRBV12-3 or TRBV12-4 and TRBJ2-7; no clear D gene. Trimming left V 5 bases short and J 4 bases short, with 9 bases between. The CDR3 runs 12 residues. Here the CDR3 DNA reads TGTGCCAGCAGTAACCAGATGTACGAGCAGTACTTC. Protein sequence: CASSNQMYEQYF.

Points on this clonotype: Relative to the germline gene, one junction end is altered; a read error may explain this. The rearrangement links TRBV29-1 to TRBJ1-1; D gene uncertain. The CDR3 covers 12 residues. CDR1 and CDR2 (germline): SQVTM, ANQGSEA. CDR3 loop: CGVTRSNTEAFF. For the CDR3, the DNA is TGCGGCGTTACCAGGTCGAACACTGAAGCCTTCTTT.

This clonotype was seen repeatedly, ten times or more. The genes are TRBV6-1 and TRBJ2-1; D is unclear. This CDR3 is 15 amino acids long. Trimming removed 4 bases at V and 0 bases at J, with 10 bases between. Germline V gene data show CDR1 as MNHNS and CDR2 as SASEGT. The CDR3 nucleotides read TGTGCCAGCAGTGTCGAGGCCAGCTCCTACAATGAGCAGTTCTTC. Protein sequence: CASSVEASSYNEQFF.

The chain combines TRBV10-3 with TRBJ2-2; no reliable D call. CDR1 is ENHRY and CDR2 is SYGVKD in the germline V gene. Between the trimmed V and J ends, which lost 0 bases and 6 bases, there was a span of 8 bases. There are 14 residues in the CDR3. CDR3 DNA: TGTGCCATCAGTGAGTCCGGGTTGGCCGGGGAGCTGTTTTTT. Encoded protein: CAISESGLAGELFF.

V gene TRBV2 combines with J gene TRBJ1-6; D not resolved. V was pared by 8 bases and J by 8 bases, with 16 bases between. The CDR3 consists of 14 residues. Germline values: CDR1 SNHLY, CDR2 FYNNEI. The CDR3 nucleotides read TGTGCCAGCTGCGCGGGTGAAGGGTATTCACCCCTCCACTTT. This sequence encodes CASCAGEGYSPLHF.

Only a few counts were recorded for this clonotype. This rearrangement joins TRBV2 to TRBJ2-7; 10 positions match TRBD1. Germline trimming cut 8 bases from V and 5 bases from J; bases unmatched to any gene: 9. CDR3 length: 14 residues. Germline lookup yields CDR1 SNHLY and CDR2 FYNNEI. This CDR3 is CASRPGTGAHEQYF. CDR3 DNA sequence: TGTGCCAGCCGTCCCGGGACAGGGGCGCACGAGCAGTACTTC.

This clonotype was counted between two and nine times. The chain employs TRBV5-1 and TRBJ1-3; 8 nucleotides align to TRBD1. Germline CDR1 is SGHRS and CDR2 is YFSETQ. The V gene end was trimmed by 0 bases and the J gene end by 3 bases; junction bases not matched to a gene: 5. The CDR3 covers 16 residues. The CDR3 reads CASSLGQGAGGNTIYF. DNA of the CDR3: TGCGCCAGCAGCTTGGGGCAGGGGGCCGGTGGAAACACCATATATTTT.

This clonotype came up many times. The chain carries TRBV3-1 and TRBJ2-5; D gene uncertain. Germline lookup yields CDR1 LGHDT and CDR2 YNNKEL (reference sequence). This CDR3 spans 14 amino acids. Deletions cut 4 bases from V and 4 bases from J, with 13 bases between. CDR3 sequence: CASSLTPFGETQYF. The CDR3 DNA sequence: TGTGCCAGCAGCCTGACTCCATTCGGAGAGACCCAGTACTTC.

This clonotype was observed a handful of times. This rearrangement joins TRBV30 to TRBJ2-5; D perhaps matches TRBD1 (6 bases). V was shortened by 4 bases and J by 7 bases, with 16 bases between the two germline ends. CDR3 length equals 13 residues. CDR1 and CDR2 from the germline V gene are GTSNPN and SVGIG (reference sequence). DNA of the CDR3: TGTGCCTGGACTCGGGACACCGGTTCGACCCAGTACTTC. It encodes CAWTRDTGSTQYF. The full variable domain, completed using reference TRBV30 and TRBJ2-5, is SQTIHQWPATLVQPVGSPLSLECTVEGTSNPNLYWYRQAAGRGLQLLFYSVGIGQISSEVPQNLSASRPQDRQFILSSKKLLLSDSGFYLCAWTRDTGSTQYFGPGTRLLVL.

The table lists this clonotype with many counts. The rearrangement links TRBV24-1 to TRBJ2-7; 11 bases are shared with TRBD1. The germline V gene encodes CDR1 KGHDR and CDR2 SFDVKD. The CDR3 runs to 17 residues. V lost 4 bases and J lost 7; bases outside the gene matches: 14. DNA of the CDR3: TGTGCCACCAGTGACCCCGATTATGGGACAGGGGGGGAAGAGCAGTACTTC. As protein: CATSDPDYGTGGEEQYF.